This T cell receptor beta chain was identified in a study of cytotoxic CD8 clonotypes in ibrutinib-treated CLL. Target depth was 1 in 200,000 to 1 in 1 million T cells, about 10x per clonotype. Generated by immunoSEQ multiplex PCR, the TCRdb table keeps only in-frame clones and is missing some. The table shows roughly 200,000 clones, with more than 75% occurring only once. Source: PBMCs, taken after 12 months of ibrutinib treatment. This receptor was taken from a human donor with chronic lymphocytic leukemia.

The CDR3 nucleotides read TGCAGCGTTGGGGCTGCTAGCTCCTACAATGAGCAGTTCTTC. Protein product: CSVGAASSYNEQFF. The rearrangement links TRBV29-1 to TRBJ2-1, with D uncertain. This CDR3 spans 14 amino acids. Germline V gene data show CDR1 as SQVTM and CDR2 as ANQGSEA. V lost 4 bases to trimming and J lost 0 bases, with 10 bases between them.